The text below deals with one T cell receptor beta chain. Per the study methods: Reference gene primer amplification yielded estimated nucleated cell counts. Produced via immunoSEQ multiplex PCR; TCRdb's table is partial and in-frame only. That table gives V, J and clone size, and the DNA gave D and trimming. The sample lists 45,000 to 65,000 clones; roughly 90% were seen once. The data stem from a study of blood T cell repertoires in COVID-19. Study-level background: Samples taken during acute and convalescent COVID-19 were collected in the United States, Italy and Spain. PBMCs, B-cell-depleted T cells, or T cells were the source of the cDNA or gDNA that made up the material.

Deletions cut 0 bases from V and 8 bases from J, with 10 bases between. The CDR3 has 13 amino acids. From germline, CDR1 is SEHNR and CDR2 FQNEAQ (reference sequence). The chain links TRBV7-9 to TRBJ1-2; D gene ambiguous. The sample taken for sequencing was peripheral blood. This clonotype was sampled from a human donor in a cohort sampled during active COVID-19. CDR3 coding DNA: TGTGCCAGCAGCTTAGCGGTCCGGGAAGGCTACACCTTC. Translating gives CASSLAVREGYTF. Full variable domain (remainder filled in from reference TRBV7-9 and TRBJ1-2): DTGVSQNPRHKITKRGQNVTFRCDPISEHNRLYWYRQTLGQGPEFLTYFQNEAQLEKSRLLSDRFSAERPKGSFSTLEIQRTEQGDSAMYLCASSLAVREGYTFGSGTRLTVV.